A selection of T cell receptor beta chains follows, all from one sample in a study of blood T cell repertoires in COVID-19. Profiled with immunoSEQ multiplex PCR; TCRdb holds only in-frame clones, not every one. The table records 150,000 to 200,000 clones, about 88% of them present only once. The material sequenced was peripheral blood. These receptors all come from a human donor in a cohort sampled during active COVID-19. CDR3s include the opening cysteine and the closing phenylalanine or tryptophan. D genes are given only for firm matches. Expanded clones are given a class, and other clones once, few, many or no size at all.

TRBJ2-3 | - | TRBD2 | TRBV5-1 | CASSSGRPRTDTQYF | TGCGCCAGTTCTAGCGGGAGGCCCCGCACAGATACGCAGTATTTT
TRBJ2-3 | - | TRBD2 | TRBV4-3 | CASSHRWGTNTDTQYF | TGCGCCAGCAGCCACAGGTGGGGGACTAACACAGATACGCAGTATTTT
TRBJ2-2 | - | - | TRBV3-1/TRBV3-2 | CASRTQATGELFF | TGTGCCAGCAGGACACAGGCGACCGGGGAGCTGTTTTTT
TRBJ1-1 | - | TRBD1 | TRBV2 | CASSRQGRTNTEAFF | TGTGCCAGCAGCAGACAGGGGAGAACGAACACTGAAGCTTTCTTT
TRBJ2-3 | - | TRBD2 | TRBV6-6 | CATEGGGGGDTQYF | TGTGCTACCGAAGGCGGGGGGGGAGGGGATACGCAGTATTTT
TRBJ1-1 | - | - | TRBV27 | CASSFGDRTEAFF | TGTGCCAGCAGTTTCGGGGATCGAACTGAAGCTTTCTTT
TRBJ1-2 | - | TRBD1 | TRBV4-1 | CASSQTPRTGTGYTF | TGCGCCAGCAGCCAAACCCCCCGGACAGGGACCGGCTACACCTTC
TRBJ2-7 | - | TRBD1 | TRBV27 | CASSLLPGQDPKKQYF | TGTGCCAGCAGTTTATTGCCCGGACAGGATCCGAAAAAGCAGTACTTC
TRBJ1-5 | - | - | TRBV9 | CASSVDSGENQPQHF | TGTGCCAGCAGCGTAGATTCGGGAGAGAATCAGCCCCAGCATTTT
TRBJ2-2 | - | TRBD1 | TRBV2 | CASRRDRTNTGELFF | TGTGCCAGCAGGAGGGACAGAACCAACACCGGGGAGCTGTTTTTT
TRBJ2-7 | - | TRBD2 | TRBV27 | CASSPTIAGFSEQYF | TGTGCCAGCAGTCCAACCATAGCGGGATTCTCCGAGCAGTACTTC
TRBJ2-5 | - | - | TRBV30 | CAWSFEQGRTLQETQYF | TGTGCCTGGAGCTTTGAGCAGGGGCGAACCCTGCAAGAGACCCAGTACTTC
TRBJ1-3 | - | - | TRBV3-1/TRBV3-2 | CASSQEAVKSSGNTIYF | TGTGCCAGCAGCCAAGAAGCCGTCAAGAGCTCTGGAAACACCATATATTTT
TRBJ2-7 | - | TRBD2 | TRBV27 | CASSLVLAGLPYEQYF | TGTGCCAGCAGTTTGGTACTAGCGGGCCTACCCTACGAGCAGTACTTC
TRBJ2-7 | - | TRBD2 | TRBV6-2/TRBV6-3 | CASSYSGPTSGNLLEQYF | TGTGCCAGCAGTTACTCGGGCCCTACTAGCGGTAACCTACTCGAGCAGTACTTC
TRBJ2-5 | - | - | TRBV9 | CASSARDFSGETQYF | TGTGCCAGCAGCGCCCGGGATTTTTCGGGGGAGACCCAGTACTTC
TRBJ1-1 | - | - | TRBV3-1/TRBV3-2 | CASSQGYYTEAFF | TGTGCCAGCAGCCAAGGATACTACACTGAAGCTTTCTTT
TRBJ2-2 | - | - | TRBV7-6 | CASSLAARWAGNTGELFF | TGTGCCAGCAGCTTAGCTGCCCGATGGGCGGGGAACACCGGGGAGCTGTTTTTT
TRBJ2-7 | - | - | TRBV19 | CASSIGAAYEQYF | TGTGCCAGTAGTATAGGGGCAGCCTACGAGCAGTACTTC
TRBJ2-2 | - | - | TRBV2 | CASRPGTSNTGELFF | TGTGCCAGCAGACCCGGGACTTCGAACACCGGGGAGCTGTTTTTT
TRBJ2-5 | - | - | TRBV21-1 | CASSNGGTSENLKYQETQYF | TGTGCCAGCAGCAATGGGGGGACTAGCGAGAACCTGAAGTACCAAGAGACCCAGTACTTC
TRBJ2-3 | - | - | TRBV7-9 | CASSLWQSTDTQYF | TGTGCCAGCAGCTTATGGCAGAGCACAGATACGCAGTATTTT
TRBJ1-3 | - | - | TRBV6-5 | CASSPNWLGNTIYF | TGTGCCAGCAGCCCAAATTGGCTCGGAAACACCATATATTTT
TRBJ1-5 | - | TRBD1 | TRBV6-2/TRBV6-3 | CASSYNTGVNQPQHF | TGTGCCAGCAGTTACAACACAGGGGTCAATCAGCCCCAGCATTTT
TRBJ1-2 | - | TRBD1 | TRBV7-2 | CASSPTQGTGKYGYTF | TGTGCCAGCAGCCCCACACAGGGGACTGGGAAGTATGGCTACACCTTC
TRBJ1-2 | once | TRBD1 | TRBV18 | CASSSGTGVIYGYTF | TGTGCCAGCTCGTCGGGGACAGGTGTCATCTATGGCTACACCTTC